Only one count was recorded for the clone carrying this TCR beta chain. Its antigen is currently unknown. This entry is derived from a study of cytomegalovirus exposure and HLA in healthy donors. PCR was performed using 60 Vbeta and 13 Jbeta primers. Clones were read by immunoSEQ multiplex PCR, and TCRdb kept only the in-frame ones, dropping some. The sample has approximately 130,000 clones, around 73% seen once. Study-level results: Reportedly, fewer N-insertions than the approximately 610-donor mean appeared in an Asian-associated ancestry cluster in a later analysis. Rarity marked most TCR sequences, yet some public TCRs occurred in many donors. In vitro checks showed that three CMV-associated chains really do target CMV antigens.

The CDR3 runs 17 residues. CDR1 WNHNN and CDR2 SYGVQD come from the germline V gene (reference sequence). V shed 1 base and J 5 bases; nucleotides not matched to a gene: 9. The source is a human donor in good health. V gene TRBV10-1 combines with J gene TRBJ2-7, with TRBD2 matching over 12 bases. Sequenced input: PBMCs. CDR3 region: CASSEYPSGGVGHEQYF. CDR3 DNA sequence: TGCGCCAGCAGTGAGTACCCTAGCGGGGGGGTGGGCCACGAGCAGTACTTC.